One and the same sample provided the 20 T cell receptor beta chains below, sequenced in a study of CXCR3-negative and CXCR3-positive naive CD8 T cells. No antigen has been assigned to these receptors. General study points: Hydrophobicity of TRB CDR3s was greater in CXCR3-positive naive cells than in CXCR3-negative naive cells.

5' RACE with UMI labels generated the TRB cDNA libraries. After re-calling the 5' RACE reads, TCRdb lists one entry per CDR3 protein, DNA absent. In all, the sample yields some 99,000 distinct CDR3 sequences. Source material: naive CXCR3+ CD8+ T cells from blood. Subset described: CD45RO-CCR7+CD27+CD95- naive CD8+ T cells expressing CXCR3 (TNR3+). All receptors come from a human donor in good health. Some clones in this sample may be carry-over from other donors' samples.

The CDR3 loop reads CASSLEIQETQYF. V is TRBV7-9 and J is TRBJ2-5. The CDR3 has 13 residues. Germline V lookup: CDR1 SEHNR, CDR2 FQNEAQ (reference sequence). The full variable domain, in which reference TRBV7-9 and TRBJ2-5 provide the parts outside the CDR3, is DTGVSQNPRHKITKRGQNVTFRCDPISEHNRLYWYRQTLGQGPEFLTYFQNEAQLEKSRLLSDRFSAERPKGSFSTLEIQRTEQGDSAMYLCASSLEIQETQYFGPGTRLLVL.

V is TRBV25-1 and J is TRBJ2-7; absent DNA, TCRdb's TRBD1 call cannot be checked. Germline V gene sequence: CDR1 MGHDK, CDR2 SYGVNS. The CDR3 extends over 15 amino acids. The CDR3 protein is CASSEYRQNIYEQYF.

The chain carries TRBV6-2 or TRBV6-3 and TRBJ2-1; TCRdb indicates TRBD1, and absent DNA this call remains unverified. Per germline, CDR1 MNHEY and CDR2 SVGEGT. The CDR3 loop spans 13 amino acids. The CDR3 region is CASSYPWDNEQFF.

This CDR3 reads CAGLQGRLAEKLFF. The chain is built from TRBV21-1 and TRBJ1-4; absent DNA, TCRdb's TRBD1 call cannot be checked. TRBV21-1 is an annotated pseudogene. This CDR3 has 14 residues.

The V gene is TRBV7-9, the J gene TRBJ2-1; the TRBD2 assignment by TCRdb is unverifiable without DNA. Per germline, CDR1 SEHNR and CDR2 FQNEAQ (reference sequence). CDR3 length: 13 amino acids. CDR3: CASRRVAYNEQFF.

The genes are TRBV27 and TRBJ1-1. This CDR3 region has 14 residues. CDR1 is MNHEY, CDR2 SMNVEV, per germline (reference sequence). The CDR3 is CASSLYQGGTEAFF.

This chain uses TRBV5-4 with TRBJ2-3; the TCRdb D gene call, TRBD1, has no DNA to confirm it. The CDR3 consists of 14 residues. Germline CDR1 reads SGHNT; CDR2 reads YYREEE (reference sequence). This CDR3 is CASSQGRDTDTQYF.

The CDR3 reads CASSLREGSTDTQYF. The rearrangement joins TRBV7-3 to TRBJ2-3; TCRdb reports TRBD2, a call that lacks DNA to check it against. Per the germline V gene, CDR1 is SGHTA and CDR2 is FQGTGA. The CDR3 consists of 15 residues. Filled out from reference TRBV7-3 and TRBJ2-3, the complete variable domain reads GAGVSQTPSNKVTEKGKYVELRCDPISGHTALYWYRQSLGQGPEFLIYFQGTGAADDSGLPNDRFFAVRPEGSVSTLKIQRTERGDSAVYLCASSLREGSTDTQYFGPGTRLTVL.

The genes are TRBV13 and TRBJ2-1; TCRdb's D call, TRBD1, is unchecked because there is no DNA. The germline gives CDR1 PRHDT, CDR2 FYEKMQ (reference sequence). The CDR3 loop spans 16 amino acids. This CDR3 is CASSLRTPFSYNEQFF.

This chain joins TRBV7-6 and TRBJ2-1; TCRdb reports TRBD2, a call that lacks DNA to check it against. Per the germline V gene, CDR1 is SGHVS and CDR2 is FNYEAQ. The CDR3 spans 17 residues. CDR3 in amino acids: CASSVRSGESSYNEQFF.

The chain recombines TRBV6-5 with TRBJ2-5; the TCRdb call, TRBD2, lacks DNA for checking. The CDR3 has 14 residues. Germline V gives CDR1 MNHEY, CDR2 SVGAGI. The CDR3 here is CASRSSGGSETQYF.

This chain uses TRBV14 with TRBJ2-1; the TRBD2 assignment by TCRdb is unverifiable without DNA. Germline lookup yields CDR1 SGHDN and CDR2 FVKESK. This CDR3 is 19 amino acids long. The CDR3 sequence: CASSQDVASGGRLYNEQFF.

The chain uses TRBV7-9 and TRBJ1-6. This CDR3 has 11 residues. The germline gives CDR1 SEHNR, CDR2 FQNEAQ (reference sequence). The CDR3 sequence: CANEGNSPLHF.

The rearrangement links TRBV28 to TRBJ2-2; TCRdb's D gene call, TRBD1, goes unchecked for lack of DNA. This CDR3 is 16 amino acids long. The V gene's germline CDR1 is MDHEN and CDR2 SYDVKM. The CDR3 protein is CASSLTGGSNTGELFF.

CDR3 loop: CASRESSTDTQYF. The chain employs TRBV2 and TRBJ2-3. Germline V gene data show CDR1 as SNHLY and CDR2 as FYNNEI. This CDR3 is 13 amino acids long.

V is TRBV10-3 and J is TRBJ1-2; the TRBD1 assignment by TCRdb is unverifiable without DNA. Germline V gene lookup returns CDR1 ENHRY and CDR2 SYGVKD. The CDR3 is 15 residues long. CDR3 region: CAISESRQRRDGYTF.

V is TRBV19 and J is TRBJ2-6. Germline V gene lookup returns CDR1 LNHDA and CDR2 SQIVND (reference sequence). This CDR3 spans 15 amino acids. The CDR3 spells CASSTGISGANVLTF.

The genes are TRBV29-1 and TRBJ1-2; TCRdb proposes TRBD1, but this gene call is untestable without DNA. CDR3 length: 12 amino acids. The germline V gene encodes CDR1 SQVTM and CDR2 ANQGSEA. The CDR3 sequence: CSVAGTEYGYTF.

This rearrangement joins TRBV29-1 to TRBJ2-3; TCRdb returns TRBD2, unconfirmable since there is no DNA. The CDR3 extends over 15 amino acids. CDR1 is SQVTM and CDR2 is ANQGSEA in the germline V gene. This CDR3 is CSARLAGAYTDTQYF.

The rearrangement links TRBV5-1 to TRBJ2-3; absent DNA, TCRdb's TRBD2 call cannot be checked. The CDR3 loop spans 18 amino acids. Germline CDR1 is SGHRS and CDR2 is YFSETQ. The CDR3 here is CASSLEASGHLSADTQYF.